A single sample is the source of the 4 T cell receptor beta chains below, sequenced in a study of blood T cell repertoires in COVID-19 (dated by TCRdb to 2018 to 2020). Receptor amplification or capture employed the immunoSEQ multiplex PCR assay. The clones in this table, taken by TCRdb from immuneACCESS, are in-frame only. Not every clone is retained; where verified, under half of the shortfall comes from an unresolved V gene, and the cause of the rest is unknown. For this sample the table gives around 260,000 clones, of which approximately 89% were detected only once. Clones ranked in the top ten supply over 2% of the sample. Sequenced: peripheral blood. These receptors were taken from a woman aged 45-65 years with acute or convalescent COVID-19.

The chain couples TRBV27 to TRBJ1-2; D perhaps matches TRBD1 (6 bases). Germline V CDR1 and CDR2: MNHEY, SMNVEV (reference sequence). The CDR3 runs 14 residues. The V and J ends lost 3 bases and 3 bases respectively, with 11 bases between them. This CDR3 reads CASSFQGPYYGYTF. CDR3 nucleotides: TGTGCCAGCAGTTTCCAGGGGCCCTACTATGGCTACACCTTC.

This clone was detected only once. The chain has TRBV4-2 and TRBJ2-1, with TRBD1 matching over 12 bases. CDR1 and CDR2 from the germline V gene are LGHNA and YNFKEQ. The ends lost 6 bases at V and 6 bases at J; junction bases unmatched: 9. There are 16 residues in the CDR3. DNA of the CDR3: TGTGCCAGCAGACACACCGGGACAGGGGGCCTCAATGAGCAGTTCTTC. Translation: CASRHTGTGGLNEQFF.

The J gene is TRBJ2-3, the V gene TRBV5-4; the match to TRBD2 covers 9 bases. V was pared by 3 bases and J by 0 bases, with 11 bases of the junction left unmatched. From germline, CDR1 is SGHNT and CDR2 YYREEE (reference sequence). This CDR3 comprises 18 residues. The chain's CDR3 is CASSSDSGSSLSTDTQYF. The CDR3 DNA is TGTGCCAGCAGCTCCGATAGCGGGAGTTCCCTTAGCACAGATACGCAGTATTTT. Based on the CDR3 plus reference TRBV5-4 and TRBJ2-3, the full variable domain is ETGVTQSPTHLIKTRGQQVTLRCSSQSGHNTVSWYQQALGQGPQFIFQYYREEENGRGNFPPRFSGLQFPNYSSELNVNALELDDSALYLCASSSDSGSSLSTDTQYFGPGTRLTVL.

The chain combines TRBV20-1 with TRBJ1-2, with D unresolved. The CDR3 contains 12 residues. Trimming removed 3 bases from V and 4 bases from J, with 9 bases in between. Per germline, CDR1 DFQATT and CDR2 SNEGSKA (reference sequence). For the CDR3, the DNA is TGCAGTGCTAGTACGGGAGTCTATGGCTACACCTTC. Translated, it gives CSASTGVYGYTF.